This T cell receptor (beta chain) comes out of a study of Tregs in tolerant kidney transplant recipients. General study points: Validation in larger populations is needed because few patients were studied. Activated donor B cell expansion appeared to reveal the most relevant donor-specific TCRbeta repertoire. This study did not directly address biological reproducibility.

Libraries were prepared by immunoSEQ multiplex PCR; TCRdb keeps only in-frame clonotypes and omits some of them. The sample has over 60,000 clones, about four fifths seen once; the top ten hold about 4.6%. With respect to this clone: Its antigen is not identified.

Unstimulated regulatory T cells (CD4+CD25+CD127-), CD4+CD25- non-regulatory cells, CD4 and CD8 cells were FACS-sorted from thawed PBMCs. Germline values: CDR1 MNHNY, CDR2 SVGAGI (reference sequence). The CDR3 spans 16 residues. V dropped 8 bases and J dropped 0; count of bases not matched to a gene: 11. Sequencing used CD4+ T cells from blood. The sequence derives from a human donor in good health. The V call is TRBV6-6, the J call TRBJ2-3, with 7 nucleotides matching TRBD2. For the CDR3, the DNA is TGTGCCAGCTGGGGAGGGCTAGCGATCAGCACAGATACGCAGTATTTT. It encodes CASWGGLAISTDTQYF.